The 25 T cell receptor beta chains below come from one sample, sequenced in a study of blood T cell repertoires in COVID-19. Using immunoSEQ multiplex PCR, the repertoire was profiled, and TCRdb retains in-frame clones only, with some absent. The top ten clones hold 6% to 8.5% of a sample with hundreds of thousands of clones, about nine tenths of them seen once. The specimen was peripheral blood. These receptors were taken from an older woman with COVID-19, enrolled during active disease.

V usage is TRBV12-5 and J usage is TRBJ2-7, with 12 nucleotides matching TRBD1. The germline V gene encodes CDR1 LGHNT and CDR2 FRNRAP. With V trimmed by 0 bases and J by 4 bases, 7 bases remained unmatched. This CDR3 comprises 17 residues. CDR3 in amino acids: CASGLVVWDRGHYEQYF. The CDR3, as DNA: TGTGCTAGTGGTTTGGTAGTATGGGACAGGGGGCATTACGAGCAGTACTTC.

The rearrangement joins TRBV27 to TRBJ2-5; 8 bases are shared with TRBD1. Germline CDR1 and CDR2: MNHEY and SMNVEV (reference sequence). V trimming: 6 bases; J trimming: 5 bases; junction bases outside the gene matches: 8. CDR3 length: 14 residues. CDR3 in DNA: TGTGCCAGCAGCAAACCAGGGGGCAGGGAGACCCAGTACTTC. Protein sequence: CASSKPGGRETQYF.

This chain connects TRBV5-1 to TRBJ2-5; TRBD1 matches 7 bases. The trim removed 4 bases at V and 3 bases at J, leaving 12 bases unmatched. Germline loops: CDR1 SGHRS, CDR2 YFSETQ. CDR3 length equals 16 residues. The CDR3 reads CASSPYRGIEEETQYF. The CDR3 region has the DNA TGCGCCAGCAGCCCCTACAGGGGTATCGAGGAAGAGACCCAGTACTTC.

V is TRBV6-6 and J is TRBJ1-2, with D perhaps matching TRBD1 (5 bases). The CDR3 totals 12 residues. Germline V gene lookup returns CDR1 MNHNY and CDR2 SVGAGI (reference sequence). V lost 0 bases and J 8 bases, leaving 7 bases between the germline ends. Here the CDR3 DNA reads TGTGCCAGCAGTTACTCTGGGGGGGGCTACACCTTC. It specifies CASSYSGGGYTF.

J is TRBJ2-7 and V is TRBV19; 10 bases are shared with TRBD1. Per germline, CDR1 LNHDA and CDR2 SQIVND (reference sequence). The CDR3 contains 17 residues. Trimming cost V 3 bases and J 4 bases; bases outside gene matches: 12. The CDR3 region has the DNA TGTGCCAGTAGTATCTCCGGGACAGGGGAATTAGGGTACGAGCAGTACTTC. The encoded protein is CASSISGTGELGYEQYF.

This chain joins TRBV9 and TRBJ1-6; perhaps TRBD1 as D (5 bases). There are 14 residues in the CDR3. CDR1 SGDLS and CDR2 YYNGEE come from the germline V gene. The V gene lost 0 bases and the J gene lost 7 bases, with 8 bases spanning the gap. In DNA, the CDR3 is TGTGCCAGCAGCGTAGCAGGGAACAATTCACCCCTCCACTTT. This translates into CASSVAGNNSPLHF.

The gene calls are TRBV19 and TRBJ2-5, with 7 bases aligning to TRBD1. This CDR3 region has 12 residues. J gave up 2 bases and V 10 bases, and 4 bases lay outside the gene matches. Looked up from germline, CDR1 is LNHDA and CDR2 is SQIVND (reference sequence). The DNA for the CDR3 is TGTGCCACCCGGGACAGACAAGAGACCCAGTACTTC. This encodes CATRDRQETQYF.

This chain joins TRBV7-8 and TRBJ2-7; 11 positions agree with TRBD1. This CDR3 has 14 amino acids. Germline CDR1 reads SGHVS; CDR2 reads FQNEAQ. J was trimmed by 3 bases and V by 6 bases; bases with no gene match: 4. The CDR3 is CASRLGQGVYEQYF. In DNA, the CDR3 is TGTGCCAGCAGACTGGGACAGGGGGTCTACGAGCAGTACTTC.

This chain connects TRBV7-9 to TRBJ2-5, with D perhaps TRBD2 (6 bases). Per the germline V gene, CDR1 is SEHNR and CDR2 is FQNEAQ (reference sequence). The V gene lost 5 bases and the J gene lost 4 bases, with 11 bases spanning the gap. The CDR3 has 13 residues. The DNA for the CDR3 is TGTGCCAGCAGCCCCCCCGGGGGAGAGACCCAGTACTTC. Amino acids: CASSPPGGETQYF.

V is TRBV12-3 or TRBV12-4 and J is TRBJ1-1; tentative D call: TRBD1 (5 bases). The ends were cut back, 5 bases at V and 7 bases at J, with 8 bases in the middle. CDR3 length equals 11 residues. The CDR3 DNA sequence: TGTGCCAGCAGTGCCCAGGGTGAAGCTTTCTTT. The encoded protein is CASSAQGEAFF.

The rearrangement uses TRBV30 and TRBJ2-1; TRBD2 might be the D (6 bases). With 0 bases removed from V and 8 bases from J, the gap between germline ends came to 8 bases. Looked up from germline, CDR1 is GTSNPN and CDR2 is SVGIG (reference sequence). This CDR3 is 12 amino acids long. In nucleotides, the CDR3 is TGTGCCTGGAGTGTACGGGGGTATGAGCAGTTCTTC. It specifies CAWSVRGYEQFF. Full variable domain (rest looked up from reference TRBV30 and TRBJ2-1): SQTIHQWPATLVQPVGSPLSLECTVEGTSNPNLYWYRQAAGRGLQLLFYSVGIGQISSEVPQNLSASRPQDRQFILSSKKLLLSDSGFYLCAWSVRGYEQFFGPGTRLTVL.

This chain's CDR3 is CASSLGSGETQYF. The CDR3 DNA sequence: TGTGCCAGCAGCTTGGGTTCGGGAGAGACCCAGTACTTC. This chain links TRBV5-6 with TRBJ2-5; the D is unclear. This CDR3 has 13 amino acids. Germline lookup yields CDR1 SGHDT and CDR2 YYEEEE. V was trimmed by 0 bases and J by 4 bases, leaving 7 bases between them.

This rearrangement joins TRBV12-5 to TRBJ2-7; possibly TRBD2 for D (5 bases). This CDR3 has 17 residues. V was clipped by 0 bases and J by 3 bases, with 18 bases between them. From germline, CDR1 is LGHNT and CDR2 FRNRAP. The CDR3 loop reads CASGLVLGNPDFYEQYF. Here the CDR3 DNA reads TGTGCTAGTGGTTTGGTACTAGGGAATCCCGATTTCTACGAGCAGTACTTC.

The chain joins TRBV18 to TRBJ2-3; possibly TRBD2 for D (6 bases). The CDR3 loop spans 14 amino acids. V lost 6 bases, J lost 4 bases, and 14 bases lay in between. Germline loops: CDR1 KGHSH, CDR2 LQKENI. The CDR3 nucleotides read TGTGCCAGCTCGGCGGGGTTGGGGCCAGATACGCAGTATTTT. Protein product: CASSAGLGPDTQYF.

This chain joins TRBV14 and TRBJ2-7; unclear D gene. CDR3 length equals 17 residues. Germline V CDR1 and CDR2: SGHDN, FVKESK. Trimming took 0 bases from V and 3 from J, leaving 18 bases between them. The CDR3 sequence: CASSQEGPDVLFYEQYF. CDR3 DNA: TGTGCCAGCAGCCAAGAGGGCCCAGATGTCCTTTTCTACGAGCAGTACTTC.

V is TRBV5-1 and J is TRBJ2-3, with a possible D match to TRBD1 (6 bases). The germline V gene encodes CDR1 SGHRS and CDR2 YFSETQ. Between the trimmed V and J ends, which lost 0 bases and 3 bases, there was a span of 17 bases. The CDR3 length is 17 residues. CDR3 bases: TGCGCCAGCAGCTTGGAGGTTCTAGGGGGTTCAACAGATACGCAGTATTTT. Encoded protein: CASSLEVLGGSTDTQYF.

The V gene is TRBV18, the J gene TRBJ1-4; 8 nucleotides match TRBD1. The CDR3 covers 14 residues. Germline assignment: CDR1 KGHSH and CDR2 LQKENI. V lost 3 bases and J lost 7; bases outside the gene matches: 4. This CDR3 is CASSPRQGSEKLFF. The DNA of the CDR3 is TGTGCCAGCTCACCCCGACAGGGGTCTGAAAAACTGTTTTTT. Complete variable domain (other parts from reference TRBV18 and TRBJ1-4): NAGVMQNPRHLVRRRGQEARLRCSPMKGHSHVYWYRQLPEEGLKFMVYLQKENIIDESGMPKERFSAEFPKEGPSILRIQQVVRGDSAAYFCASSPRQGSEKLFFGSGTQLSVL.

The DNA of the CDR3 is TGTGCCAGCAGCTTCTATACAGGGACCACTGAAGCTTTCTTT. The encoded protein is CASSFYTGTTEAFF. This rearrangement joins TRBV5-5 to TRBJ1-1, with D perhaps TRBD1 (6 bases). The germline V and J ends were trimmed by 2 bases and 4 bases, with 12 bases remaining between them. CDR3 length: 14 residues. In germline, CDR1 is SGHKS, CDR2 YYEKEE (reference sequence).

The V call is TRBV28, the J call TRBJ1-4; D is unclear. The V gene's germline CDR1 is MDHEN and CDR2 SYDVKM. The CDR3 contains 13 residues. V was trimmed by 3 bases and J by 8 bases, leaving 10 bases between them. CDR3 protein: CASSLGRVEKLFF. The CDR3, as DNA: TGTGCCAGCAGTTTGGGGAGGGTCGAAAAACTGTTTTTT.

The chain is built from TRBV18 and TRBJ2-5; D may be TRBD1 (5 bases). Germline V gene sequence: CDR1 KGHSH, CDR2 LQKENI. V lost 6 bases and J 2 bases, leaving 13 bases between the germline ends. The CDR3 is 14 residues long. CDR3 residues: CASSPDRNQETQYF. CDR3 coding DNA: TGTGCCAGCTCCCCCGACAGAAATCAAGAGACCCAGTACTTC.

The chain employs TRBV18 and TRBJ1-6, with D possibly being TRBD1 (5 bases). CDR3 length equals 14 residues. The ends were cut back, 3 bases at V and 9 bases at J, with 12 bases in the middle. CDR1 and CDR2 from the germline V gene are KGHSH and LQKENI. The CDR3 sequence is CASSPIVGGSPLHF. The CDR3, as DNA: TGTGCCAGCTCACCTATCGTCGGGGGTTCACCCCTCCACTTT.

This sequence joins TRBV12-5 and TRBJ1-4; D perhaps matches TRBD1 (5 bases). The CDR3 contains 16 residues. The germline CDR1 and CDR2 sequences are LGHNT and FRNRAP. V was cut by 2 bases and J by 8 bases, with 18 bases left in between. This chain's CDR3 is CASGLTRHQGKEKLFF. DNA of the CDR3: TGTGCTAGTGGTTTGACCCGTCATCAGGGAAAGGAAAAACTGTTTTTT.

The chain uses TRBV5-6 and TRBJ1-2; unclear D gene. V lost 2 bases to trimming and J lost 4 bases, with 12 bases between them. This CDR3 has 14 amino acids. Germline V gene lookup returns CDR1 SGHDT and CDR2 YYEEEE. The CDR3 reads CASSLGSSFYGYTF. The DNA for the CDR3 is TGTGCCAGCAGCTTAGGAAGTAGCTTCTATGGCTACACCTTC. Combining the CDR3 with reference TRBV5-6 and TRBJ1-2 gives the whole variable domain DAGVTQSPTHLIKTRGQQVTLRCSPKSGHDTVSWYQQALGQGPQFIFQYYEEEERQRGNFPDRFSGHQFPNYSSELNVNALLLGDSALYLCASSLGSSFYGYTFGSGTRLTVV.

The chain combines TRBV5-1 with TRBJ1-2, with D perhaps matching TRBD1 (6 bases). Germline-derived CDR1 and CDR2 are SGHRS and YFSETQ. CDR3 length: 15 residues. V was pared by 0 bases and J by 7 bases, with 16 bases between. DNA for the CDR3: TGCGCCAGCAGCTTGGATTGGGCAGGGGAAGTTGGCTACACCTTC. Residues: CASSLDWAGEVGYTF.

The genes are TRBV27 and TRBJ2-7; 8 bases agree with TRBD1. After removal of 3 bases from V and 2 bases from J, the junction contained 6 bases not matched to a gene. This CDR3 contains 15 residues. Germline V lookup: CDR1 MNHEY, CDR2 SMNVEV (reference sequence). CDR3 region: CASSFSAQGAYEQYF. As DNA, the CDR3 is TGTGCCAGCAGTTTCTCGGCACAGGGGGCCTACGAGCAGTACTTC.